This T cell receptor (beta chain) was found in a study of blood T cell repertoires in COVID-19. Participant-given clinical history determined each cohort assignment. The repertoire was sequenced with immunoSEQ multiplex PCR; TCRdb's copy has only in-frame clones and lacks some. This sample carries a few hundred thousand clones, approximately 90% of them seen once, and the ten largest clones take 2% to 2.5%. V lost 6 bases, J lost 6 bases, and 11 bases stayed unmatched. The CDR3 is 14 amino acids. The germline V gene has CDR1 SGHRS and CDR2 YFSETQ. The specimen was PBMCs or T cells enriched from blood (not recorded which). The chain has TRBV5-1 and TRBJ1-2; 7 positions agree with TRBD1. This TCR was sampled from a woman aged 55-70 years in a cohort exposed to, infected with or recovered from COVID-19 (not recorded which). The DNA for the CDR3 is TGCGCCAGCATCTTCCAGGGGGTAAGAAATGGCTACACCTTC. Its translation: CASIFQGVRNGYTF.